The T cell receptor (beta chain) described here comes from a study of CD8 T cells in Susac syndrome. The CDR3 has 14 residues. CDR1 SGDLS and CDR2 YYNGEE come from the germline V gene. V lost 4 bases and J 5 bases, leaving 16 bases between the germline ends. The study sequenced TCR beta in blood CD8+ and CD4+ T cells. Negative isolation yielded the CD8+ and CD4+ T cells, while FACS enriched the TEMRA cells. This clonotype appeared a single time. Reverse transcription of about 0.5 to 1 ug RNA was performed with random hexamers. Via MiXCR, TCRdb re-called the immunoSEQ multiplex PCR reads, giving one row per CDR3 protein. The profile shows about 73,000 distinct CDR3 sequences, 85% to 95% of them singletons.

The receptor's source is a human donor with multiple sclerosis. This sequence joins TRBV9 and TRBJ2-7; D may be TRBD2 (5 bases). Input material: CD8+ T cells from PBMCs. For the CDR3, the DNA is TGTGCCAGCAGCCCATGGGGAGTATCGGACGAGCAGTACTTC. This encodes CASSPWGVSDEQYF.